This T cell receptor beta chain was recovered during a study of regulatory T cells in long-lasting Graves disease. Study-wide points: Among the persistent patients, 2,741 public clonotypes were shared, more than the 850 to 1,000 shared among new patients.

Time point meaning: newly diagnosed GD, antithyroid drugs for less than 3 months. Generation of the TCR library employed RNA extracted from PBMCs. Recruitment took place at an endocrinology department in Xi'an, China. Construction of TCR beta libraries relied on iRepertoire HTBI primers and on Arm-PCR targeting CDR3 regions. Via MiXCR, TCRdb re-called the multiplex PCR reads, giving one row per CDR3 protein. This sample yields about 540,000 distinct CDR3 sequences, of which roughly 14% are seen a single time; 8.5% to 10% belongs to the top ten. In this sample, this clonotype turned up a few times. Its antigen remains unknown. These data were likewise used in another study, on T cells in Graves' hyperthyroidism and ophthalmopathy.

This clonotype originated in a man aged 30-40 years with Graves disease. Sequences were derived from peripheral blood mononuclear cells (PBMCs), sampled at new diagnosis, from a patient treated with antithyroid drugs.

The CDR3 region is CASSYSGMGELFF. CDR3 coding DNA: TGTGCCAGCAGTTACTCAGGCATGGGCGAGCTGTTTTTT. The chain has TRBV6-5 and TRBJ2-2; D call uncertain. With 0 bases removed from V and 11 bases from J, the gap between germline ends came to 10 bases. Germline CDR1 is MNHEY and CDR2 is SVGAGI. The CDR3 loop spans 13 amino acids.